This TCR beta chain was found in a study of spatial heterogeneity in lung cancer (dated by TCRdb to about 2019). Regarding the complete study: Beta-chain transcripts were consistently detected in greater numbers than alpha-chain transcripts, which likely reflects a higher abundance of beta-chain transcripts. In the raw uncorrected reads, each unique combination of TCR and UMI appeared more than ten times on average. TCR alpha and beta repertoires were quantitatively compared across multiple tumor regions, matched nontumor lung and blood in non-small cell lung cancer. Nonsynonymous mutation counts, determined by whole-exome sequencing of tumor tissue, were related to TCR repertoire features. At surgery, 220 tumor regions, roughly 62 matched nontumor lung samples and about 56 PBMC samples were TCR-sequenced for both alpha and beta chains.

Preparation of the library involved 5' RACE. Sequencing was performed on a NextSeq 500. To allow correction of PCR and sequencing errors, the TCR library protocol tagged every TCR cDNA molecule with a unique molecular identifier. The authors' analysis ran thus. TCR identification, UMI-based error correction and CDR3 extraction were performed with Decombinator tools. TCRs above a frequency of 2 per 1,000, corresponding to the top 1% of the tumor frequency distribution, were defined as expanded. Renyi diversity was calculated using the R vegan package after each repertoire was subsampled 100 times to 5,000 TCRs. CDR3 similarity networks were constructed using string-kernel similarity of amino acid triplets, with links drawn between CDR3s whose pairwise similarity was above 0.82. Starting from the raw public reads, TCRdb applied fastp trimming at Q25, assembled clones with MiXCR and retained in-frame beta chains. Each record represents a unique CDR3 protein, reported with the most common genes and DNA among its rows. The V and J calls were determined by TCRdb, not by the authors. The sample table contains some 100,000 distinct CDR3 sequences; only one count was recorded for approximately 8.5% of them. 6.9% of the sample belongs to the ten largest clones.

Turning to this clonotype: No cognate antigen has been identified for it. No base-level quality is on record; no much larger clone is a single base apart.

Read against the paper, the sample's time point label means: sample taken at primary tumor resection. Whole RNA extracted from tumor and nontumor lung tissue, or from cryopreserved PBMC samples, was used for TCR sequencing without cell sorting. Samples were obtained from approximately 70 patients with early-stage, untreated non-small cell lung cancer from the lung TRACERx cohort. Only patients for whom sufficient RNA was available from at least two tumor regions were selected for TCR sequencing. General findings and caveats noted by the study authors: Ubiquitous expanded tumor TCRs showed up in blood more often at tumor resection than at routine follow-up. Confirming at a functional level the hypothesis that regional TCRs recognize regional mutations was considered to require additional single-cell paired TCR alpha and beta sequencing.

At the junction V is shortened by 0 bases and J by 2 bases; bases outside the gene matches: 4. For CDR1 and CDR2, the germline V gene lists SGHRS and YFSETQ. The cysteine opens and the phenylalanine closes a CDR3 of 15 amino acids. This entry keeps only the CDR3 DNA: 45 bases, framed from base 1. The sequence joins TRBV5-1 to TRBJ2-7; the central 8 bases match TRBD2. The sequence was collected from a male donor with early-stage non-small cell lung cancer. Sequencing used PBMCs, obtained at surgery. The CDR3 has the sequence CASSLALAGTYEQYF. The DNA is as follows: TGCGCCAGCAGCTTGGCGCTAGCGGGCACCTACGAGCAGTACTTC.